This T cell receptor (beta chain) was profiled in a study of identical twins. Notes on the study in general: There were fewer insertions in abundant cord blood beta clonotypes, but memory repertoires showed no such pattern. With beta out-of-frame sequences, excess sharing by twins was weaker.

Each CDR3 protein gets one entry after TCRdb re-called the 5' RACE reads with MiXCR. The sample includes 650,000 to 750,000 distinct CDR3 sequences, around 20% of them seen just once. Turning to this clonotype: What it recognizes is unknown.

Trimming pared 0 bases from V and 3 bases from J, leaving 12 bases between. The germline gives CDR1 DFQATT, CDR2 SNEGSKA (reference sequence). The CDR3 is made up of 14 amino acids. The same data also went into a second study, on T cells expressing NK-cell markers. That work states: The study drew TCR beta repertoires from sorted CD3+CD56+NKG2C+, CD3+CD56+NKG2C- and CD3+CD56-NKG2C+ T cells. Leadership of the CD3+CD56-NKG2C+ fraction also belonged to these clonotypes in four donors.

Sequencing was performed on PBMCs. The chain has TRBV20-1 and TRBJ2-7, with D hard to call. This clonotype was sampled from a woman under 30 in good health. The CDR3 sequence is CSARDWPADYEQYF. The CDR3 DNA follows: TGCAGTGCTAGAGATTGGCCCGCGGACTACGAGCAGTACTTC.